These 2 T cell receptor beta chains share one sample of origin, sequenced in a study of shared clonotypes between healthy human individuals. Profiling relied on immunoSEQ multiplex PCR, and the TCRdb table lists in-frame clones only, not all of them. The table records about 560,000 clones, about 80% of them present only once. Sequencing was performed on PBMCs. Receptor source: a woman aged 40 to 55 in good health. Some clones in this sample may be carry-over from other donors' samples.

The chain is built from TRBV5-1 and TRBJ2-5; 7 bases are shared with TRBD1. CDR1 SGHRS and CDR2 YFSETQ come from the germline V gene. The CDR3 loop spans 14 amino acids. The V gene end was trimmed by 2 bases and the J gene end by 0 bases; junction bases not matched to a gene: 1. The CDR3 spells CASSLQGNQETQYF. The DNA for the CDR3 is TGCGCCAGCAGCTTACAGGGGAACCAAGAGACCCAGTACTTC.

The V call is TRBV4-2, the J call TRBJ2-1; 11 bases map to TRBD2. The CDR3 sequence is 14 residues long. V shed 2 bases, J shed 7 bases, and the junction held 1 base outside the gene matches. Germline CDR1 and CDR2: LGHNA and YNFKEQ. In nucleotides, the CDR3 is TGTGCCAGCAGCCAACGACTAGCGGGAAATGAGCAGTTCTTC. It translates to CASSQRLAGNEQFF.